This TCR beta chain emerged from a study of regulatory T cells in long-lasting Graves disease. The CDR3 loop spans 14 amino acids. CDR1 and CDR2 (germline): SEHNR, FQNEAQ (reference sequence). V shed 6 bases, J shed 5 bases, and the junction held 9 bases outside the gene matches. For TCR beta, libraries came from iRepertoire HTBI primers and Arm-PCR of CDR3 regions. TCRdb independently ran MiXCR on the multiplex PCR reads; one entry per CDR3 protein. The sample lists under 450,000 distinct CDR3 sequences, around 15% occurring once. This clonotype was seen at least ten times. Its antigen is not known. Broader study findings: Persistent Graves' patients had lower TCR diversity than newly diagnosed ones.

Time point meaning: newly diagnosed GD, antithyroid drugs for less than 3 months. Isolated PBMC RNA provided the starting material for the TCR library. Patients were enrolled at an endocrinology department in Xi'an, China. These data were also reused for a study on T cells in Graves' hyperthyroidism and ophthalmopathy.

The sequenced sample was peripheral blood mononuclear cells (PBMCs), obtained at new diagnosis, from a patient treated with antithyroid drugs. The genes are TRBV7-9 and TRBJ2-7, with 8 nucleotides matching TRBD1. The TCR sequence derives from a woman aged 18-29 years with Graves disease. The CDR3 reads CASSFWTGPNEQYF. CDR3 bases: TGTGCCAGCAGTTTTTGGACAGGGCCCAACGAGCAGTACTTC. Variable domain in full (rest from reference TRBV7-9 and TRBJ2-7): DTGVSQNPRHKITKRGQNVTFRCDPISEHNRLYWYRQTLGQGPEFLTYFQNEAQLEKSRLLSDRFSAERPKGSFSTLEIQRTEQGDSAMYLCASSFWTGPNEQYFGPGTRLTVT.